These T cell receptor beta chains were read from a single sample in a study of blood T cell repertoires in COVID-19. Using immunoSEQ multiplex PCR, the repertoire was profiled, and TCRdb retains in-frame clones only, with some absent. The repertoire has 200,000 to 300,000 clones, approximately 86% of them found once; the top ten carry about 2.1%. Sequenced input: peripheral blood. These receptors were taken from a man under 40 with active or convalescent COVID-19. CDR3s include the opening cysteine and the closing phenylalanine or tryptophan. The order of the fields is clone size, J gene, V gene, D gene, CDR3 DNA, CDR3 protein. A D gene is named only where the DNA matches it firmly. Size is omitted from some rows. Given values are once, few, many or a class for expanded clones.

- TRBJ1-2 TRBV7-8 TRBD1 TGTGCCAGCAGCTGGGACGGACAGGGGGTGAAGTATGGCTACACCTTC CASSWDGQGVKYGYTF
- TRBJ1-2 TRBV19 - TGTGCCAGTACCATGGGATCGGGGGAGAACTATGGCTACACCTTC CASTMGSGENYGYTF
- TRBJ1-2 TRBV11-2 - TGTGCCAGCAGCACACAGGGACCCAGCTATGGCTACACCTTC CASSTQGPSYGYTF
- TRBJ1-6 TRBV6-5 - TGTGCCATAGCACTGGGTAACGGCAATTCACCCCTCCACTTT CAIALGNGNSPLHF
- TRBJ2-2 TRBV30 TRBD2 TGTGCCTGGGACGGGGGGGGCACCGGGGAGCTGTTTTTT CAWDGGGTGELFF
- TRBJ1-6 TRBV16 TRBD1 TGTGCCAGCAGCCAGACGGGACAGACCAAAGTAGCGTCCCTCCACTTT CASSQTGQTKVASLHF
- TRBJ1-2 TRBV4-1 TRBD1 TGCGCCAGCAGCCAAGTGAGGGGGCCGGTAAACTATGGCTACACCTTC CASSQVRGPVNYGYTF
once TRBJ1-1 TRBV7-3 - TGTGCCAGCAGCGCCGGACAGACCCCTGAAGCTTTCTTT CASSAGQTPEAFF
- TRBJ2-7 TRBV10-3 - TGTGCCATCAGTGAGTTGCGACAGCCCTACGAGCAGTACTTC CAISELRQPYEQYF
- TRBJ2-5 TRBV7-3 TRBD2 TGTGCCAGCAGCGCGTCGGGGGGAGGCGAGACCCAGTACTTC CASSASGGGETQYF
- TRBJ2-1 TRBV5-1 TRBD2 TGCGCCAGCAGCTCAGGCCCCGGGGGGGCCAGTGGGGTGCATGAGCAGTTCTTC CASSSGPGGASGVHEQFF
- TRBJ2-7 TRBV5-1 - TGCGCCAGCAGCTTCGCCGGGGATTCCTACGAGCAGTACTTC CASSFAGDSYEQYF
once TRBJ2-2 TRBV7-2 TRBD1 TGTGCCAGCAGCCCCCGGACAGGCCCGGGCGGGGAGCTGTTTTTT CASSPRTGPGGELFF
- TRBJ1-1 TRBV21-1 - TGTGCCAGCAGCCCTCTCACTGAAGCTTTCTTT CASSPLTEAFF
- TRBJ2-1 TRBV6-6 TRBD2 TGTGCCAGCGGCTGGAAGGTGGCTAACGGGGCTAGCGGCTATTTGAGCTCCTACAATGAGCAGTTCTTC CASGWKVANGASGYLSSYNEQFF
- TRBJ1-4 TRBV27 TRBD1 TGTGCCAGCAGCATCGACAGGGTTCTAGGAAAACTGTTTTTT CASSIDRVLGKLFF
- TRBJ2-3 TRBV15 - TGTGCCACCAGCAGAGATACAGGGCCCAGGGGCACAGATACGCAGTATTTT CATSRDTGPRGTDTQYF
- TRBJ2-2 TRBV15 TRBD1 TGTGCCACCAGCAGAGATTTTTCGACAGGGCGTACGACCGGGGAGCTGTTTTTT CATSRDFSTGRTTGELFF
- TRBJ2-1 TRBV9 - TGTGCCAGCAGCGTAGACTCTGCGGGGTACAATGAGCAGTTCTTC CASSVDSAGYNEQFF
- TRBJ2-7 TRBV30 - TGTGCCTGGAGTGAAAGGGGGTACGAGCAGTACTTC CAWSERGYEQYF